The rows below give T cell receptor beta chains drawn from one sample of a study of cytomegalovirus exposure and HLA in healthy donors. This table comes from immunoSEQ multiplex PCR, and its TCRdb copy is limited to in-frame clones, with some not included. Here the sample spans about 130,000 clones, 76% being singletons. The material sequenced was PBMCs. The receptors shown here come from a female donor in good health and CMV-seropositive. Each CDR3 is given with its conserved first and last residue. D genes are given only for firm matches. The size entry is marked missing in some rows and otherwise reads once, few, many or a size class.

J gene: TRBJ2-5
D gene: .
V gene: TRBV7-9
CDR3 length: 14
clone size: .
CDR3 protein: CASSLVSYQETQYF

J gene: TRBJ1-2
D gene: .
V gene: TRBV5-1
CDR3 length: 14
clone size: .
CDR3 protein: CASSLTDRNYGYTF

J gene: TRBJ1-1
D gene: TRBD1
V gene: TRBV27
CDR3 length: 15
clone size: .
CDR3 protein: CASSLSGGWSTEAFF

J gene: TRBJ2-7
D gene: .
V gene: TRBV28
CDR3 length: 13
clone size: .
CDR3 protein: CASHRRDKDEQYF

J gene: TRBJ2-3
D gene: TRBD2
V gene: TRBV2
CDR3 length: 19
clone size: .
CDR3 protein: CASSEFGLAGGGNTDTQYF

J gene: TRBJ2-7
D gene: TRBD1
V gene: TRBV6-1
CDR3 length: 15
clone size: .
CDR3 protein: CASSGTTGILDEQYF

J gene: TRBJ1-2
D gene: TRBD1
V gene: TRBV2
CDR3 length: 14
clone size: few
CDR3 protein: CASSLGTGDNGYTF

J gene: TRBJ1-3
D gene: .
V gene: TRBV5-1
CDR3 length: 15
clone size: .
CDR3 protein: CASSYVGEPGNTIYF

J gene: TRBJ2-5
D gene: TRBD1
V gene: TRBV5-4
CDR3 length: 15
clone size: once
CDR3 protein: CASSFTDRGPRTQYF

J gene: TRBJ2-5
D gene: .
V gene: TRBV5-6
CDR3 length: 12
clone size: few
CDR3 protein: CASSWTSETQYF

J gene: TRBJ2-1
D gene: .
V gene: TRBV5-4
CDR3 length: 14
clone size: few
CDR3 protein: CASSGGTLQGEQFF

J gene: TRBJ2-2
D gene: TRBD1
V gene: TRBV18
CDR3 length: 15
clone size: .
CDR3 protein: CASSPRQGKSGELFF

J gene: TRBJ1-1
D gene: .
V gene: TRBV6-1
CDR3 length: 14
clone size: .
CDR3 protein: CASSELVRDTEAFF

J gene: TRBJ2-1
D gene: .
V gene: TRBV15
CDR3 length: 17
clone size: .
CDR3 protein: CATSRAPIAVSYNEQFF

J gene: TRBJ2-2
D gene: TRBD2
V gene: TRBV7-2
CDR3 length: 16
clone size: .
CDR3 protein: CASSSLLAGVTGELFF

J gene: TRBJ1-2
D gene: TRBD1
V gene: TRBV9
CDR3 length: 16
clone size: .
CDR3 protein: CASSVGTGTSNYGYTF

J gene: TRBJ2-7
D gene: TRBD2
V gene: TRBV6-5
CDR3 length: 15
clone size: .
CDR3 protein: CASSFSGLASYEQYF

J gene: TRBJ1-6
D gene: .
V gene: TRBV14
CDR3 length: 15
clone size: once
CDR3 protein: CASSQVAGYNSPLHF

J gene: TRBJ2-5
D gene: .
V gene: TRBV9
CDR3 length: 14
clone size: .
CDR3 protein: CASSVGVAKETQYF

J gene: TRBJ1-2
D gene: .
V gene: TRBV30
CDR3 length: 15
clone size: .
CDR3 protein: CAWRSGRRALYGYTF

J gene: TRBJ1-1
D gene: .
V gene: TRBV5-4
CDR3 length: 15
clone size: .
CDR3 protein: CASRSSGRLNTEAFF

J gene: TRBJ1-1
D gene: .
V gene: TRBV7-9
CDR3 length: 15
clone size: .
CDR3 protein: CASSPWTSTNTEAFF

J gene: TRBJ2-7
D gene: .
V gene: TRBV11-3
CDR3 length: 13
clone size: .
CDR3 protein: CASSLAQGSEQYF

J gene: TRBJ1-6
D gene: .
V gene: TRBV19
CDR3 length: 16
clone size: .
CDR3 protein: CASSMVGGGFRSPLHF

J gene: TRBJ2-3
D gene: TRBD2
V gene: TRBV4-1
CDR3 length: 18
clone size: .
CDR3 protein: CASSQDLRRGGLTDTQYF

J gene: TRBJ1-3
D gene: TRBD1
V gene: TRBV30
CDR3 length: 16
clone size: .
CDR3 protein: CAWSPMGQVSGNTIYF

J gene: TRBJ1-1
D gene: .
V gene: TRBV5-1
CDR3 length: 12
clone size: .
CDR3 protein: CASSYGNTEAFF

J gene: TRBJ1-2
D gene: TRBD1
V gene: TRBV10-3
CDR3 length: 18
clone size: few
CDR3 protein: CAISGGQTGQGANYGYTF

J gene: TRBJ2-3
D gene: .
V gene: TRBV7-3
CDR3 length: 13
clone size: .
CDR3 protein: CASSLMGRDTQYF

J gene: TRBJ2-1
D gene: .
V gene: TRBV11-2
CDR3 length: 17
clone size: .
CDR3 protein: CASSLTPLGGTENEQFF

J gene: TRBJ2-5
D gene: TRBD2
V gene: TRBV5-1
CDR3 length: 16
clone size: .
CDR3 protein: CASSLGSAGGGETQYF

J gene: TRBJ1-3
D gene: .
V gene: TRBV7-2
CDR3 length: 15
clone size: .
CDR3 protein: CASSHQATSGNTIYF

J gene: TRBJ1-5
D gene: .
V gene: TRBV7-9
CDR3 length: 12
clone size: .
CDR3 protein: CASSGQNQPQHF

J gene: TRBJ1-2
D gene: .
V gene: TRBV28
CDR3 length: 16
clone size: .
CDR3 protein: CASSLAARDTYYGYTF

J gene: TRBJ1-3
D gene: .
V gene: TRBV7-8
CDR3 length: 15
clone size: .
CDR3 protein: CASSPYSNSGNTIYF

J gene: TRBJ2-7
D gene: TRBD2
V gene: TRBV25-1
CDR3 length: 18
clone size: few
CDR3 protein: CARLLNLAGGPKMYEQYF

J gene: TRBJ2-2
D gene: .
V gene: TRBV28
CDR3 length: 12
clone size: .
CDR3 protein: CASSQGHAELFF

J gene: TRBJ1-4
D gene: .
V gene: TRBV15
CDR3 length: 15
clone size: .
CDR3 protein: CATSRDPGTNEKLFF

J gene: TRBJ2-2
D gene: TRBD1
V gene: TRBV19
CDR3 length: 15
clone size: .
CDR3 protein: CASRTWDREPGELFF

J gene: TRBJ1-3
D gene: .
V gene: TRBV19
CDR3 length: 16
clone size: .
CDR3 protein: CASKMGTATSGNTIYF

J gene: TRBJ1-3
D gene: .
V gene: TRBV18
CDR3 length: 14
clone size: few
CDR3 protein: CASSPQSSGNTIYF

J gene: TRBJ1-5
D gene: .
V gene: TRBV6-6
CDR3 length: 13
clone size: few
CDR3 protein: CASRYQENQPQHF

J gene: TRBJ1-2
D gene: .
V gene: TRBV19
CDR3 length: 16
clone size: few
CDR3 protein: CASMGLRTDNNYGYTF

J gene: TRBJ2-2
D gene: .
V gene: TRBV2
CDR3 length: 15
clone size: .
CDR3 protein: CASSELQPGTGELFF

J gene: TRBJ2-1
D gene: .
V gene: TRBV5-1
CDR3 length: 15
clone size: .
CDR3 protein: CASSHRRSSYNEQFF

J gene: TRBJ1-2
D gene: .
V gene: TRBV27
CDR3 length: 14
clone size: .
CDR3 protein: CASVTPRVPYGYTF

J gene: TRBJ2-7
D gene: TRBD1
V gene: TRBV2
CDR3 length: 15
clone size: .
CDR3 protein: CASSVTGTGLSEQYF

J gene: TRBJ2-3
D gene: TRBD2
V gene: TRBV19
CDR3 length: 12
clone size: few
CDR3 protein: CASTYGGDTQYF

J gene: TRBJ1-2
D gene: .
V gene: TRBV19
CDR3 length: 17
clone size: few
CDR3 protein: CASIRPGTPTGDYGYTF

J gene: TRBJ2-7
D gene: TRBD1
V gene: TRBV4-1
CDR3 length: 15
clone size: .
CDR3 protein: CASSQGDRDRYEQYF

J gene: TRBJ2-5
D gene: TRBD2
V gene: TRBV11-3
CDR3 length: 14
clone size: .
CDR3 protein: CASSSGGLRKTQYF

J gene: TRBJ2-1
D gene: .
V gene: TRBV4-1
CDR3 length: 16
clone size: .
CDR3 protein: CASSQGRTSLFNEQFF

J gene: TRBJ1-2
D gene: .
V gene: TRBV7-2
CDR3 length: 18
clone size: .
CDR3 protein: CASSLERRGGLLNYGYTF

J gene: TRBJ2-7
D gene: TRBD2
V gene: TRBV7-6
CDR3 length: 17
clone size: .
CDR3 protein: CASSFKLAGVASYEQYF